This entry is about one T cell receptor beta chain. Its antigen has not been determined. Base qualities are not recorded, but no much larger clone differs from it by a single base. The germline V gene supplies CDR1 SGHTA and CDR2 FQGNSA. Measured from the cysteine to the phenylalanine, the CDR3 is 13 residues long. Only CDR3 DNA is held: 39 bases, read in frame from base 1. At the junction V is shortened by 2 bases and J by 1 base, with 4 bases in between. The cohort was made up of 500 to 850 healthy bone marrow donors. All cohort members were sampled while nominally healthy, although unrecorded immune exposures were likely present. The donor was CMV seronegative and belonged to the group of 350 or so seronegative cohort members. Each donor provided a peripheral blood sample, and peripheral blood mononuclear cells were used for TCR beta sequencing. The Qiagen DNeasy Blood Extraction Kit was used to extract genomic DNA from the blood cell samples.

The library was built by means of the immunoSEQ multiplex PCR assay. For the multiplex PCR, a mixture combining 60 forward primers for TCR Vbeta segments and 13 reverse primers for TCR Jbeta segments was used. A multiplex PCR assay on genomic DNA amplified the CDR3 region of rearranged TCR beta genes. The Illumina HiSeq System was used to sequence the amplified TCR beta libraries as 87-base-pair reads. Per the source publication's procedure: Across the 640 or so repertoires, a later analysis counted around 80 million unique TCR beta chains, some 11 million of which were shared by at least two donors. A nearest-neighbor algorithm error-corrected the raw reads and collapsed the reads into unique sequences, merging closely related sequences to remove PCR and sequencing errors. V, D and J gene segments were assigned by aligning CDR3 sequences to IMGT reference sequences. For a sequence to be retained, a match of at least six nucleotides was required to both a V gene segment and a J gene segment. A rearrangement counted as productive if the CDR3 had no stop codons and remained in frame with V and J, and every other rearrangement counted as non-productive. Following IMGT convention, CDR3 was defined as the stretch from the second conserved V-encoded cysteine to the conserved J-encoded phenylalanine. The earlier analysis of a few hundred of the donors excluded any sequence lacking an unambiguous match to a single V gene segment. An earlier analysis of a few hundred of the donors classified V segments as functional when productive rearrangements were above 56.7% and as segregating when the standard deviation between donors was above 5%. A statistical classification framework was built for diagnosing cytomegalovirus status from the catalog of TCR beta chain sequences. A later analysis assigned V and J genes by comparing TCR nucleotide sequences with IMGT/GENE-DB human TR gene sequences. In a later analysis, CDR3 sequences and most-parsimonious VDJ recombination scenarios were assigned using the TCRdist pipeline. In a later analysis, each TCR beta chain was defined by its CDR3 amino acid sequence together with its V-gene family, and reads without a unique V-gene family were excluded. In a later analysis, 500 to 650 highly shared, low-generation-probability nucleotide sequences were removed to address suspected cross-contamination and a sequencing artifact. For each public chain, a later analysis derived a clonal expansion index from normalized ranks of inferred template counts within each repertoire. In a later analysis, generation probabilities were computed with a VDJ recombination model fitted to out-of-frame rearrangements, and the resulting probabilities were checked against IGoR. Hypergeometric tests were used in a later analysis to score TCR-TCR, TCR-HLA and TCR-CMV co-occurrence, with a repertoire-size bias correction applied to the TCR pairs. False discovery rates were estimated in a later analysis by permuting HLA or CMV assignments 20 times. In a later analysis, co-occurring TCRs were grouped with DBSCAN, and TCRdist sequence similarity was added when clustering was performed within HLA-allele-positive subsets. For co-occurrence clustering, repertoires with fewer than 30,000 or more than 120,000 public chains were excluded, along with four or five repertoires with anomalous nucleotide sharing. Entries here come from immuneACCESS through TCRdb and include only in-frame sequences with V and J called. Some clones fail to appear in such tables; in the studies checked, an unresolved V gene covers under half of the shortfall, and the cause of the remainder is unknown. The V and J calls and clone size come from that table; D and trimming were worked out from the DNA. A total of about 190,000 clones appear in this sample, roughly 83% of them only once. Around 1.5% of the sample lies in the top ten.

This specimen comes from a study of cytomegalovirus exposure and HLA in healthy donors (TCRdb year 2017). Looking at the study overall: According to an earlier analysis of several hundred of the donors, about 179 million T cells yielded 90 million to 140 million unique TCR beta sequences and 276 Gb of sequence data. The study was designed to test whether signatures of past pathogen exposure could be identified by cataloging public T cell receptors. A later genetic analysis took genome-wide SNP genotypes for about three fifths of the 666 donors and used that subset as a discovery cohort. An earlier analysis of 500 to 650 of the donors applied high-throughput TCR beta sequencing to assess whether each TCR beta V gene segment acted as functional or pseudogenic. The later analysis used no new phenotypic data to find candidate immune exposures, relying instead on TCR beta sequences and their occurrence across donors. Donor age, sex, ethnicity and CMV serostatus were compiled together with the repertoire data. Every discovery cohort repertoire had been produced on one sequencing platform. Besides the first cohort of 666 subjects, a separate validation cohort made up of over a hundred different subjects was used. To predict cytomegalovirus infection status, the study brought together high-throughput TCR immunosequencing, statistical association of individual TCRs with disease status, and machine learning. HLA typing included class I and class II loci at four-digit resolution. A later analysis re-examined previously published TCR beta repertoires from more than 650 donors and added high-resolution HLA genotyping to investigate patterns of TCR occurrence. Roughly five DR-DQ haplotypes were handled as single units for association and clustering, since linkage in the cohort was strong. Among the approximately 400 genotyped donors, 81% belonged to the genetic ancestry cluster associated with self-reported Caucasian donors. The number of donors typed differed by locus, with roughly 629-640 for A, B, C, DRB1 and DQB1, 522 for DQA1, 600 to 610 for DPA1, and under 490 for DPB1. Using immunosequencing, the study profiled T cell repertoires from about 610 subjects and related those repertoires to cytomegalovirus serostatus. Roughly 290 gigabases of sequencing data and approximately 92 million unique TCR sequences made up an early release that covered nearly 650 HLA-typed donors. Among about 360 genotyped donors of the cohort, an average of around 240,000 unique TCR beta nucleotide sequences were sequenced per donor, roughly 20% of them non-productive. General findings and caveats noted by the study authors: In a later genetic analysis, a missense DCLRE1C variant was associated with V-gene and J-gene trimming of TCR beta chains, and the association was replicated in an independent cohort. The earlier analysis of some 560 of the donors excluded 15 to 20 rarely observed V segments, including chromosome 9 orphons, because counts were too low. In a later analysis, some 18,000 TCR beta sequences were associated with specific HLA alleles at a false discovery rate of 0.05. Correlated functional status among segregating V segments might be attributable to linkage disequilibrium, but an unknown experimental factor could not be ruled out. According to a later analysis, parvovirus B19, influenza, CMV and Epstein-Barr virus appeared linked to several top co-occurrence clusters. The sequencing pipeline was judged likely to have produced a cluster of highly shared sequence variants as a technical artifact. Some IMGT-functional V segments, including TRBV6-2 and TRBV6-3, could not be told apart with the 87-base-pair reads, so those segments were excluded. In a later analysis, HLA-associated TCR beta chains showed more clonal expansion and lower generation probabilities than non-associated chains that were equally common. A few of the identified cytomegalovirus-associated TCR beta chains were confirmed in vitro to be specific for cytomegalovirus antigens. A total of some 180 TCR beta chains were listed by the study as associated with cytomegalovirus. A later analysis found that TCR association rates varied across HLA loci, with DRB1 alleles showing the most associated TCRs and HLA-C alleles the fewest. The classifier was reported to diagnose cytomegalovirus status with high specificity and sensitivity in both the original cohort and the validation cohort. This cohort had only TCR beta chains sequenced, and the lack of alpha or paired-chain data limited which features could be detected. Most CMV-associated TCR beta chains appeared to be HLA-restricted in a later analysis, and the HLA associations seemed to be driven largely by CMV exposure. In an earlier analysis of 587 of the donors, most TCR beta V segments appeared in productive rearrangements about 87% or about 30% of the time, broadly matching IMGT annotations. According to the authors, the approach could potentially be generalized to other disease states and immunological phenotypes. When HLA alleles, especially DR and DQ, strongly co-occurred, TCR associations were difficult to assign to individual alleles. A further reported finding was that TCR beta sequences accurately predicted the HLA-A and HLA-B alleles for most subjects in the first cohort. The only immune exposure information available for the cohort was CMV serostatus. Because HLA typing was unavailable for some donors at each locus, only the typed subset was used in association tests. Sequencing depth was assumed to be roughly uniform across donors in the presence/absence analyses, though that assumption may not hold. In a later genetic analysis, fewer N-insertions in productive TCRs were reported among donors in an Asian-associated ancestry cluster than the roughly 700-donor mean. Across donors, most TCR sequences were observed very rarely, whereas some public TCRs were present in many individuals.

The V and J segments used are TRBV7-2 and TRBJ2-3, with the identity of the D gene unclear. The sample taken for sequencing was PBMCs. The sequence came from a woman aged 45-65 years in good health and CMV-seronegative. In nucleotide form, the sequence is TGTGCCAGCAGCTTACTAGGCACAGATACGCAGTATTTT. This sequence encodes CASSLLGTDTQYF.